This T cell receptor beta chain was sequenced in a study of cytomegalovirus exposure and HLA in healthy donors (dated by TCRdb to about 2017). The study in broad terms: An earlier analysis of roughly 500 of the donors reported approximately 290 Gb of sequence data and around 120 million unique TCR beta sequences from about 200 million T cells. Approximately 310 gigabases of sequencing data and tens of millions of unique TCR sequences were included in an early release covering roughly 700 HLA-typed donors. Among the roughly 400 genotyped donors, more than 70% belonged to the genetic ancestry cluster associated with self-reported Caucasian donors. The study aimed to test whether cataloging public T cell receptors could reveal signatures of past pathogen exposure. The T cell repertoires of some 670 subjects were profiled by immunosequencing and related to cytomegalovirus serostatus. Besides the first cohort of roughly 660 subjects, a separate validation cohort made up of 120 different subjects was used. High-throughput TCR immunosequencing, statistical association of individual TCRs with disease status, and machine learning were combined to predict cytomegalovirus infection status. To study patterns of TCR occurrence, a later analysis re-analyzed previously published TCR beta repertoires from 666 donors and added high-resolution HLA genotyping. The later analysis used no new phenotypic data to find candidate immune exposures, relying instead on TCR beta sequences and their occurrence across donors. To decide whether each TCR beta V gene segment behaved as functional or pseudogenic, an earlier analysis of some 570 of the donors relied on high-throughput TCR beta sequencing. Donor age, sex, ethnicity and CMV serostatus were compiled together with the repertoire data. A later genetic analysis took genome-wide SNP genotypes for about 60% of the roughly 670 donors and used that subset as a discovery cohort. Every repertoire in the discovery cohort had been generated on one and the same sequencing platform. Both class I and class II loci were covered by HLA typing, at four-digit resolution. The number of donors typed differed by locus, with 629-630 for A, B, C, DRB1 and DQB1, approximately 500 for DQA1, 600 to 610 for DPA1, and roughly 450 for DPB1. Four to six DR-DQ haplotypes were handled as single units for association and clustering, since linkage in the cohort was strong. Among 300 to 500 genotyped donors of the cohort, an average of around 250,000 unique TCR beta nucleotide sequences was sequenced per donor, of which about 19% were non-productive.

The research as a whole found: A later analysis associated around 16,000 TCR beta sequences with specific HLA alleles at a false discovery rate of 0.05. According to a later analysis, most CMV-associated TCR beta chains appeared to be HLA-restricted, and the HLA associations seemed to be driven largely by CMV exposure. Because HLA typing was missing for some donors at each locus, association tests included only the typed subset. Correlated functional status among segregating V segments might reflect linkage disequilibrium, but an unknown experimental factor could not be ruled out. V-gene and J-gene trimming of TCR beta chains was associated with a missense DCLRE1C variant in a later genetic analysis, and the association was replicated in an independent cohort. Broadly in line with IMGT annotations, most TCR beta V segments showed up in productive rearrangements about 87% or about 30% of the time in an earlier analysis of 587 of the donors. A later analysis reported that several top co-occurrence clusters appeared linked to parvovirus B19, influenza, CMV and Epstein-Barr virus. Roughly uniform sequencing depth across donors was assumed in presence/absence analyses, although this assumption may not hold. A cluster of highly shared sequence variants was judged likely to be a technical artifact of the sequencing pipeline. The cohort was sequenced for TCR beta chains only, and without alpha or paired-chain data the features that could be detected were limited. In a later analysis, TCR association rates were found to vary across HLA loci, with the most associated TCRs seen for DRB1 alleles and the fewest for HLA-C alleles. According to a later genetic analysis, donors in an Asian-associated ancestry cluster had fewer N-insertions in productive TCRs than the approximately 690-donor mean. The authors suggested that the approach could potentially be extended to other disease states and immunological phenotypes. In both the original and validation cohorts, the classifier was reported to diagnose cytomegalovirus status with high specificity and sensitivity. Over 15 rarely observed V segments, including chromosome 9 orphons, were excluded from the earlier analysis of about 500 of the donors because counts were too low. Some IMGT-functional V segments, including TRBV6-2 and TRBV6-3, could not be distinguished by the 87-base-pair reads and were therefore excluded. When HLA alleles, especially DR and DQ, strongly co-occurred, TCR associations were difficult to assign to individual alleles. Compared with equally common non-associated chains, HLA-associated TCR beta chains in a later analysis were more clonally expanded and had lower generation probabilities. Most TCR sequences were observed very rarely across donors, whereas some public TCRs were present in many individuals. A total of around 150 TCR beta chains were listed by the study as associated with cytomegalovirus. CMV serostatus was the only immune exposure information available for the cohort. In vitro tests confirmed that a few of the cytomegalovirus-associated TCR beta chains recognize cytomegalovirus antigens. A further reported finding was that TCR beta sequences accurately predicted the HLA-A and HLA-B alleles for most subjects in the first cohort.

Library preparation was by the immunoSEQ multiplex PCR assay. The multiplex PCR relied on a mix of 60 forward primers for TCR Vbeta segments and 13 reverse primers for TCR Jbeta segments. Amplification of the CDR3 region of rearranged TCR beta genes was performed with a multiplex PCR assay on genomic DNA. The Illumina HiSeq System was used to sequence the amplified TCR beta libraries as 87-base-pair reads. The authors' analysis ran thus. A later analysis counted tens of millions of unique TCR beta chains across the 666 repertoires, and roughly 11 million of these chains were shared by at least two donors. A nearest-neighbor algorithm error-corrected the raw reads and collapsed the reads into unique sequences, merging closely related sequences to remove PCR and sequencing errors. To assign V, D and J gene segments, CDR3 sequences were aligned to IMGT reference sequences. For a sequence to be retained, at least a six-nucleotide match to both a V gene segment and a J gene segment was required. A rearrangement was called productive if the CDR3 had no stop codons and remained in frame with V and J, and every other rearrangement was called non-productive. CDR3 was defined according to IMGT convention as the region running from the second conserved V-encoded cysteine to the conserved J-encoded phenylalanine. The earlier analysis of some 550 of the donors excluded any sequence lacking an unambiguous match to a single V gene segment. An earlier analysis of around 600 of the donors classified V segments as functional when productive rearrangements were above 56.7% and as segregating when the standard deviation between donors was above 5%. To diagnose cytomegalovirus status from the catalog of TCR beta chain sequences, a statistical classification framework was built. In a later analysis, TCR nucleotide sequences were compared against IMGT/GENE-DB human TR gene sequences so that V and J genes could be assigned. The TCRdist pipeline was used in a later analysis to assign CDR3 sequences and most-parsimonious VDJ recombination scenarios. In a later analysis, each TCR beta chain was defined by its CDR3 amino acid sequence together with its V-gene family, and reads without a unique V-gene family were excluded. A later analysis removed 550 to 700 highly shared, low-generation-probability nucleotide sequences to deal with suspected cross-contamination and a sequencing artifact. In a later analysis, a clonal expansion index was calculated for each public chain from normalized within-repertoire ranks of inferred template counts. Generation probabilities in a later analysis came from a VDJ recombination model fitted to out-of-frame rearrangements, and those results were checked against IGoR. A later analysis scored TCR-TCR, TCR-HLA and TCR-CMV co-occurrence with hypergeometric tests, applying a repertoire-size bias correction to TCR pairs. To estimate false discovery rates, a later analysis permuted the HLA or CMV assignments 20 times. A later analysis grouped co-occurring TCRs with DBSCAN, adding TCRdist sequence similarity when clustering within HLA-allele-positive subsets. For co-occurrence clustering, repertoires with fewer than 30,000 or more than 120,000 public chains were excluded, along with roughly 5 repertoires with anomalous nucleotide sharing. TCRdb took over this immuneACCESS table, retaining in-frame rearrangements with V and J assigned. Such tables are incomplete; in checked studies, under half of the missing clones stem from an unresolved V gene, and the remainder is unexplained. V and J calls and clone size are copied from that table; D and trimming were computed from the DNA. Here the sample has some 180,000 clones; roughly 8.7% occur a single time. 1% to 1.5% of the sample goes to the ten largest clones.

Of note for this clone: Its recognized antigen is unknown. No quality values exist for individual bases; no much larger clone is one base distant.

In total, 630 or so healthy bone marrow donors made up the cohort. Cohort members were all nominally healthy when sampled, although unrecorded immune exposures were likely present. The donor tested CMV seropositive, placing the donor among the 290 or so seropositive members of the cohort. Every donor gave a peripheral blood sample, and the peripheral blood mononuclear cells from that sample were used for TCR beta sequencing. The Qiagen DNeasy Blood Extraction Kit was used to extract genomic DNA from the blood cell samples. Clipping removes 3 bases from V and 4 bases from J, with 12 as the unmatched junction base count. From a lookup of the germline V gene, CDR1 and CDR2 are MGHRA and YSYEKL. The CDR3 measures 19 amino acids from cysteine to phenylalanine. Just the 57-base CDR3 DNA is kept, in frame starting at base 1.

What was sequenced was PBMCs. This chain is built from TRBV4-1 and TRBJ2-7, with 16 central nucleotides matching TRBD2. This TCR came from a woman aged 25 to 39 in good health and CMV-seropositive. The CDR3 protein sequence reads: CASSHPGLAGGPNRYEQYF. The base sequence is TGCGCCAGCAGCCACCCGGGACTAGCGGGAGGGCCCAACAGGTACGAGCAGTACTTC.